These 29 T cell receptor beta chains came from one sample sequenced in a study of response to subunit inactivated influenza vaccine. TCRdb reanalysed the RT-PCR reads using MiXCR and keeps one entry per CDR3 protein. The sample includes 500,000 or so distinct CDR3 sequences, 9.5% to 13% of them seen just once. The starting material was PBMCs from blood, obtained roughly 45 days after vaccination. These receptors originate from a man aged 45-60 years who received an inactivated influenza vaccine.

The sample holds a few counts of this clonotype. The rearrangement links TRBV15 to TRBJ2-1, with D possibly being TRBD1 (7 bases). The germline CDR1 and CDR2 sequences are LNHNV and YYDKDF (reference sequence). The CDR3 contains 15 residues. Trimming left V 3 bases short and J 9 bases short, with 18 bases between. This chain's CDR3 is CATSRGGQAGGEQFF. The DNA of the CDR3 is TGTGCCACCAGCAGGGGCGGACAGGCCGGGGGTGAGCAGTTCTTC.

The V call is TRBV7-8, the J call TRBJ2-4; 11 nucleotides line up with TRBD2. Germline values: CDR1 SGHVS, CDR2 FQNEAQ. This CDR3 spans 16 amino acids. The V gene end was trimmed by 5 bases and the J gene end by 7 bases; junction bases not matched to a gene: 10. The CDR3 region is CASSTLSGGAHNIQYF. The CDR3 DNA sequence: TGTGCCAGCAGCACTCTTAGCGGGGGGGCGCATAACATTCAGTACTTC.

This clonotype was counted only a few times. This sequence joins TRBV24-1 and TRBJ2-2; 11 bases fit TRBD1. Trimming at V came to 3 bases and at J to 4 bases, leaving 3 bases not matched to a gene. Germline assignment: CDR1 KGHDR and CDR2 SFDVKD. The CDR3 runs 16 residues. The CDR3 DNA follows: TGTGCCACCAGTGATACGGACAGGGGGCGCACCGGGGAGCTGTTTTTT. Translating gives CATSDTDRGRTGELFF.

This clonotype has just a few counts. The CDR3 DNA follows: TGTGCCAGCAGTTCGCAAGGGGGCAGGTACACCGGGGAGCTGTTTTTT. This translates into CASSSQGGRYTGELFF. This chain connects TRBV12-3 or TRBV12-4 to TRBJ2-2, with 7 bases lining up with TRBD1. J lost 3 bases, V lost 4 bases, and 8 bases had no gene match. CDR3 length: 16 residues.

In its sample, this clonotype was seen a few times. The chain links TRBV20-1 to TRBJ2-2, with D possibly matching TRBD1 (5 bases). The CDR3 totals 15 residues. V was clipped by 6 bases and J by 4 bases, with 18 bases between them. Germline loops: CDR1 DFQATT, CDR2 SNEGSKA (reference sequence). In DNA, the CDR3 is TGCAGTGCAGCCCGGACACCAGGGCCCACCGGGGAGCTGTTTTTT. Translated, it gives CSAARTPGPTGELFF.

The chain is built from TRBV7-9 and TRBJ2-2; TRBD1 matches at 7 bases. CDR1 is SEHNR and CDR2 is FQNEAQ in the germline V gene (reference sequence). CDR3 length equals 13 residues. V lost 11 bases and J lost 1; bases outside the gene matches: 4. The CDR3 loop reads CASGTENTGELFF. The CDR3 DNA reads as TGTGCCTCGGGGACAGAGAACACCGGGGAGCTGTTTTTT.

At least ten counts were recorded for this clonotype. V is TRBV20-1 and J is TRBJ2-4; 10 nucleotides align to TRBD2. The CDR3 length is 11 residues. Germline values: CDR1 DFQATT, CDR2 SNEGSKA (reference sequence). V was pared by 3 bases and J by 12 bases, with 2 bases of the junction left unmatched. The CDR3, as DNA: TGCAGTGCTAGGAGACTAGCGGGTCAGTACTTC. This gives the protein CSARRLAGQYF.

This clonotype was counted ten times or more. The chain uses TRBV20-1 and TRBJ2-5, with 10 nucleotides matching TRBD2. Germline V lookup: CDR1 DFQATT, CDR2 SNEGSKA (reference sequence). The CDR3 spans 15 residues. The trim removed 3 bases at V and 2 bases at J, leaving 6 bases unmatched. The CDR3 DNA reads as TGCAGTGCTAGTCCGGGACTAGCGAGTCAAGAGACCCAGTACTTC. Its protein product is CSASPGLASQETQYF.

J is TRBJ2-5 and V is TRBV20-1, with 7 bases fitting TRBD1. The CDR3 contains 13 residues. Losses at the gene ends were 3 bases for V and 4 bases for J; bases not matched to a gene: 5. CDR1 DFQATT and CDR2 SNEGSKA come from the germline V gene (reference sequence). Here the CDR3 DNA reads TGCAGTGCTAGCCAGGGGGTGGTAGAGACCCAGTACTTC. It specifies CSASQGVVETQYF.

This rearrangement joins TRBV14 to TRBJ2-7; D is possibly TRBD2 (6 bases). Trimming removed 4 bases at V and 0 bases at J, with 13 bases between. The CDR3 covers 15 residues. Germline assignment: CDR1 SGHDN and CDR2 FVKESK. This chain's CDR3 is CASSRDFLSSYEQYF. Written as DNA, the CDR3 is TGTGCCAGCAGCCGGGACTTCCTGAGCTCCTACGAGCAGTACTTC.

This clonotype was counted many times. The V and J genes are TRBV5-1 and TRBJ2-1; D is possibly TRBD1 or TRBD2 (5 bases each). V lost 4 bases and J 0 bases, leaving 11 bases between the germline ends. CDR1 is SGHRS and CDR2 is YFSETQ in the germline V gene. The CDR3 runs 15 residues. The CDR3 sequence: CASSGLGGSYNEQFF. In nucleotides, the CDR3 is TGCGCCAGCAGCGGTCTTGGGGGCTCCTACAATGAGCAGTTCTTC.

This clonotype has more than one count but fewer than ten. This sequence joins TRBV4-1 and TRBJ1-5; D unresolved. V was clipped by 5 bases and J by 0 bases, with 11 bases between them. The CDR3 length is 15 residues. The V gene's germline CDR1 is MGHRA and CDR2 YSYEKL. In nucleotides, the CDR3 is TGCGCCAGCAGCTGGACCGTTAATAGCAATCAGCCCCAGCATTTT. Amino acid sequence: CASSWTVNSNQPQHF.

This clonotype was detected a few times. The chain is built from TRBV9 and TRBJ2-3; D unclear. V lost 3 bases, J lost 2 bases, and 22 bases lay in between. Germline loops: CDR1 SGDLS, CDR2 YYNGEE. This CDR3 comprises 18 residues. For the CDR3, the DNA is TGTGCCAGCAGCGAAACGGTTGGCCGACGGATGATCACAGATACGCAGTATTTT. Translated, it gives CASSETVGRRMITDTQYF. The full variable domain, its missing parts supplied by reference TRBV9 and TRBJ2-3, is DSGVTQTPKHLITATGQRVTLRCSPRSGDLSVYWYQQSLDQGLQFLIQYYNGEERAKGNILERFSAQQFPDLHSELNLSSLELGDSALYFCASSETVGRRMITDTQYFGPGTRLTVL.

The chain has TRBV7-2 and TRBJ1-3; TRBD1 aligns across 9 bases. CDR3 length: 16 amino acids. The V gene end was trimmed by 0 bases and the J gene end by 3 bases; junction bases not matched to a gene: 3. The germline V gene encodes CDR1 SGHTA and CDR2 FQGNSA. CDR3 nucleotide sequence: TGTGCCAGCAGCTTAGCCGGACAGGGGAATGGAAACACCATATATTTT. As protein: CASSLAGQGNGNTIYF.

The chain employs TRBV7-9 and TRBJ2-5; D is possibly TRBD2 (6 bases). The germline V gene encodes CDR1 SEHNR and CDR2 FQNEAQ (reference sequence). Between the trimmed V and J ends, which lost 5 bases and 5 bases, there was a span of 24 bases. The CDR3 is made up of 17 amino acids. CDR3 sequence reads: CASSPRVSGGAGETQYF. In nucleotides, the CDR3 is TGTGCCAGCAGCCCTCGAGTTTCCGGGGGAGCTGGGGAGACCCAGTACTTC.

This rearrangement joins TRBV5-1 to TRBJ2-5; 8 positions agree with TRBD2. With 1 base clipped from V and 2 bases from J, the junction kept 7 bases outside the gene matches. CDR3 length: 16 amino acids. CDR1 SGHRS and CDR2 YFSETQ come from the germline V gene. CDR3 loop: CASSLRPGTRQETQYF. The CDR3 bases are TGCGCCAGCAGCTTGAGACCCGGGACTAGACAAGAGACCCAGTACTTC.

V is TRBV7-8 and J is TRBJ2-5; D gene unclear. The CDR3 length is 14 residues. Trimming took off 9 bases at V and 3 bases at J, with 17 bases between the two ends. Germline CDR1 reads SGHVS; CDR2 reads FQNEAQ. CDR3 protein: CASRLTDWKETQYF. The CDR3 DNA is TGTGCCAGTAGATTAACAGATTGGAAAGAGACCCAGTACTTC.

This clonotype occurred a few times. The J gene is TRBJ2-6, the V gene TRBV29-1; a weak D match, TRBD1 (5 bases). V was cut by 1 base and J by 4 bases, with 11 bases left in between. The CDR3 spans 15 residues. CDR1 SQVTM and CDR2 ANQGSEA come from the germline V gene. CDR3 bases: TGCAGCGTTGAAGTTTATAGGGGAGGGGCCAACGTCCTGACTTTC. Translated, it gives CSVEVYRGGANVLTF. The full variable domain, rest sourced from reference TRBV29-1 and TRBJ2-6, is SAVISQKPSRDICQRGTSLTIQCQVDSQVTMMFWYRQQPGQSLTLIATANQGSEATYESGFVIDKFPISRPNLTFSTLTVSNMSPEDSSIYLCSVEVYRGGANVLTFGAGSRLTVL.

There are a few counts of this clonotype. A read error may be the cause here, since a much bigger clone is one base away. The rearrangement links TRBV6-5 to TRBJ1-1, with D perhaps matching TRBD1 (6 bases). CDR3 length equals 13 residues. Between the trimmed V and J ends, which lost 4 bases and 4 bases, there was a span of 10 bases. In germline, CDR1 is MNHEY, CDR2 SVGAGI. The CDR3 DNA is TGTGCCAGCAGTTTACAGGGTAGCACTGAAGCTTTCTTT. Translated, it gives CASSLQGSTEAFF.

This clonotype was seen a few times. The rearrangement uses TRBV30 and TRBJ1-2, with D unresolved. Germline CDR1 GTSNPN, CDR2 SVGIG (reference sequence). This CDR3 has 12 amino acids. Trimming took 0 bases from V and 4 from J, leaving 6 bases between them. This chain's CDR3 is CAWSVHIYGYTF. CDR3 nucleotides: TGTGCCTGGAGTGTACACATCTATGGCTACACCTTC.

The chain carries TRBV7-2 and TRBJ2-5, with D possibly being TRBD1 (5 bases). This CDR3 is 14 amino acids long. The germline V and J ends were trimmed by 6 bases and 1 base, with 12 bases remaining between them. Germline CDR1 SGHTA, CDR2 FQGNSA. The CDR3, as DNA: TGTGCCAGCAGACCAGTAAGGGGCCAAGAGACCCAGTACTTC. As protein: CASRPVRGQETQYF.

This clonotype was detected a few times. J is TRBJ2-3 and V is TRBV9, with 9 bases fitting TRBD2. The CDR3 runs to 15 residues. Germline loops: CDR1 SGDLS, CDR2 YYNGEE. The junction had 8 bases not matched to a gene; V was cut back by 3 bases and J by 6 bases. DNA of the CDR3: TGTGCCAGCAGCGCCCTTAGCGGGAGCATGGATACGCAGTATTTT. This codes for CASSALSGSMDTQYF. Using reference TRBV9 and TRBJ2-3 for the parts outside the CDR3, the full variable domain is DSGVTQTPKHLITATGQRVTLRCSPRSGDLSVYWYQQSLDQGLQFLIQYYNGEERAKGNILERFSAQQFPDLHSELNLSSLELGDSALYFCASSALSGSMDTQYFGPGTRLTVL.

This clonotype was counted between two and nine times. The chain uses TRBV7-8 and TRBJ2-7; 9 bases fit TRBD2. Germline V gene lookup returns CDR1 SGHVS and CDR2 FQNEAQ. The CDR3 is made up of 16 amino acids. Losses at the gene ends were 1 base for V and 0 bases for J; bases not matched to a gene: 4. CDR3 sequence: CASSLVAGANSYEQYF. The CDR3 coding sequence is TGTGCCAGCAGCTTAGTAGCGGGAGCCAACTCCTACGAGCAGTACTTC. The complete variable domain, with remaining parts taken from reference TRBV7-8 and TRBJ2-7, reads GAGVSQSPRYKVAKRGQDVALRCDPISGHVSLFWYQQALGQGPEFLTYFQNEAQLDKSGLPSDRFFAERPEGSVSTLKIQRTQQEDSAVYLCASSLVAGANSYEQYFGPGTRLTVT.

V gene TRBV7-9 combines with J gene TRBJ2-6; 7 bases match TRBD1. V lost 5 bases and J lost 0; bases outside the gene matches: 7. There are 17 residues in the CDR3. Germline V gene lookup returns CDR1 SEHNR and CDR2 FQNEAQ (reference sequence). In DNA, the CDR3 is TGTGCCAGCAGCGCGCAGGGGGTGATCTCTGGGGCCAACGTCCTGACTTTC. Amino acid sequence: CASSAQGVISGANVLTF.

This clonotype has more than one count but fewer than ten. This rearrangement joins TRBV20-1 to TRBJ1-6; 9 nucleotides align to TRBD1. V shed 6 bases, J shed 8 bases, and the junction held 8 bases outside the gene matches. The CDR3 totals 14 residues. Germline V gene sequence: CDR1 DFQATT, CDR2 SNEGSKA (reference sequence). The DNA for the CDR3 is TGCAGTGCCCGGGGGACAGGGATCTATTCACCCCTCCACTTT. It translates to CSARGTGIYSPLHF.

The sample holds a few counts of this clonotype. V gene TRBV5-5 combines with J gene TRBJ2-2; possible D gene TRBD1, 6 bases. Germline V CDR1 and CDR2: SGHKS, YYEKEE (reference sequence). CDR3 length: 17 residues. V lost 5 bases and J 0 bases, leaving 17 bases between the germline ends. In nucleotides, the CDR3 is TGTGCCAGCAGAATACTGGCAGGGGTCGCGAACACCGGGGAGCTGTTTTTT. Amino acid sequence: CASRILAGVANTGELFF.

In this sample, this clonotype turned up a few times. The chain links TRBV4-3 to TRBJ2-3, with TRBD1 as a possible D gene (6 bases). Trimming shortened V by 7 bases and J by 0 bases, and 11 bases separated the two germline ends. The germline CDR1 and CDR2 sequences are LGHNA and YSLEER. The CDR3 runs 14 residues. In DNA, the CDR3 is TGCGCCAGCAAACCGACAGGTAGCACAGATACGCAGTATTTT. Translation: CASKPTGSTDTQYF.

This rearrangement joins TRBV7-9 to TRBJ2-1; 8 bases match TRBD1. The CDR3 runs to 17 residues. In germline, CDR1 is SEHNR, CDR2 FQNEAQ (reference sequence). V lost 10 bases, J lost 4 bases, and 18 bases stayed unmatched. This CDR3 reads CATSDRVRGTGYNEQFF. Written as DNA, the CDR3 is TGTGCCACCTCGGACAGGGTTCGCGGGACGGGATACAATGAGCAGTTCTTC.

This clonotype was observed a handful of times. The chain employs TRBV6-4 and TRBJ2-3, with 9 bases that match TRBD2. J lost 0 bases, V lost 3 bases, and 4 bases had no gene match. This CDR3 is built from 16 residues. The V gene's germline CDR1 is MRHNA and CDR2 SNTAGT. The CDR3 reads CASSEASGASTDTQYF. The CDR3 nucleotides are TGTGCCAGCAGTGAGGCTAGCGGGGCTAGCACAGATACGCAGTATTTT.